The T cell receptor beta chain described here comes from a study of Ad26.COV2.S vaccination and SARS-CoV-2 variants. Profiled with immunoSEQ multiplex PCR; TCRdb holds only in-frame clones, not every one. The table shows 200,000 to 250,000 clones, with approximately 87% occurring only once. The treatment is: around 19 received Ad26.COV2.S at low or high dose, single or two shots; about 5 received placebo; per-sample allocation not given. Samples analyzed were those drawn on day 63 after the first vaccine or placebo injection. Germline CDR1 is SQVTM and CDR2 is ANQGSEA. The trim removed 7 bases at V and 8 bases at J, leaving 14 bases unmatched. The CDR3 consists of 15 residues.

Sequences were derived from peripheral blood, sampled in a trial of Ad26.COV2.S vaccine versus placebo. This chain links TRBV29-1 with TRBJ2-1; 10 nucleotides match TRBD2. The source is a person between 18 and 60 years old who received the Ad26.COV2.S COVID-19 vaccine or a placebo. The CDR3 loop reads CSALLGIAGGYEQFF. Here the CDR3 DNA reads TGCAGCGCCCTTTTAGGGATAGCGGGGGGTTATGAGCAGTTCTTC.